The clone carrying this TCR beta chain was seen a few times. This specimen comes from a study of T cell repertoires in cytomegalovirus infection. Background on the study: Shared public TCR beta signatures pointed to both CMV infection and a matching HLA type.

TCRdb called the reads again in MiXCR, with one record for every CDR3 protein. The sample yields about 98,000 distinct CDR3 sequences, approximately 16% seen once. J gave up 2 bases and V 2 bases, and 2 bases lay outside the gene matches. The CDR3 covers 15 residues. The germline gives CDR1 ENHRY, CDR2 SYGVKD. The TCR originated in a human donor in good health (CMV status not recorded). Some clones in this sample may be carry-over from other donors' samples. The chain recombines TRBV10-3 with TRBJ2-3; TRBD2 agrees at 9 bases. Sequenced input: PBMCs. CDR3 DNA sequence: TGTGCCATCAGTGAGAGCGGGGGGTCCACAGATACGCAGTATTTT. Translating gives CAISESGGSTDTQYF.